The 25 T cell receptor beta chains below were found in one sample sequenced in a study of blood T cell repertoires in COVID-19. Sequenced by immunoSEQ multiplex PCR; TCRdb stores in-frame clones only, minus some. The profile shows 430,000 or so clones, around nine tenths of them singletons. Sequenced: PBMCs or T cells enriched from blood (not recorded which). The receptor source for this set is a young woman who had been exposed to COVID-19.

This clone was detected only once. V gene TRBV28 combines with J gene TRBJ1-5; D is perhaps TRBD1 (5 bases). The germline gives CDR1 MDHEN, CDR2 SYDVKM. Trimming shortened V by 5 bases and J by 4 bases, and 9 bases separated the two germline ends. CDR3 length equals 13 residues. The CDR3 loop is CASSPRGNQPQHF. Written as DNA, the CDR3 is TGTGCCAGCAGTCCACGGGGGAATCAGCCCCAGCATTTT.

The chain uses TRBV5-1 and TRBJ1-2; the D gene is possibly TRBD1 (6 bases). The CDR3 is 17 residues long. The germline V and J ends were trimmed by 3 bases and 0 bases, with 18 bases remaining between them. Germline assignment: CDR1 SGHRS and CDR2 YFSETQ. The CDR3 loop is CASSSWAGGNSNYGYTF. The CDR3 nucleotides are TGCGCCAGCAGCTCCTGGGCGGGGGGCAATTCTAACTATGGCTACACCTTC.

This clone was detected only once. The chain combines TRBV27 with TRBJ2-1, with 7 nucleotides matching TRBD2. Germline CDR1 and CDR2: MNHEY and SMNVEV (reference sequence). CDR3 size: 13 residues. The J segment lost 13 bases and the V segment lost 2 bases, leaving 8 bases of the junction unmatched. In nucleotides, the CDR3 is TGTGCCAGCAGTTTAGGAGCGGGAAGTAGCCAGTTCTTC. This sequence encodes CASSLGAGSSQFF.

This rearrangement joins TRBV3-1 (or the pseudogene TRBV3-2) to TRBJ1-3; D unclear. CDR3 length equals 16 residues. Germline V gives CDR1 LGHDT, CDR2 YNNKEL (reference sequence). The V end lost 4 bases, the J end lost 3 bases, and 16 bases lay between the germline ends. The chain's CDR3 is CASSPPSRGRGNTIYF. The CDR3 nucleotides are TGTGCCAGCAGCCCCCCGTCTCGGGGTCGTGGAAACACCATATATTTT.

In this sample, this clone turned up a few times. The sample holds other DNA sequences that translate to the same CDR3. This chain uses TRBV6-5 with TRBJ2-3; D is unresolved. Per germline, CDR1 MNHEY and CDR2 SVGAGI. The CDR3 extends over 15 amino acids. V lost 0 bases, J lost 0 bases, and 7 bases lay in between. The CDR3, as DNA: TGTGCCAGCAGTTACTCGTCCGGTAGCACAGATACGCAGTATTTT. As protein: CASSYSSGSTDTQYF.

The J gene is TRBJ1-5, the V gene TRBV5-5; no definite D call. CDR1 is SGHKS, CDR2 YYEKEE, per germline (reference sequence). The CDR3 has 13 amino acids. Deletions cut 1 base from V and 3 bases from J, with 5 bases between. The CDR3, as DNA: TGTGCCAGCAGCTTGAGAGCCAATCAGCCCCAGCATTTT. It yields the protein CASSLRANQPQHF.

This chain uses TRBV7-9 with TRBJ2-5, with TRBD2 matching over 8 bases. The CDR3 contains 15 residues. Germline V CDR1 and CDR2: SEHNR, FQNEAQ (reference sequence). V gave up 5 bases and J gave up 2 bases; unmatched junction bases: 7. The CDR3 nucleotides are TGTGCCAGCAGCCCCGGGGGGGGCGGTCAAGAGACCCAGTACTTC. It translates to CASSPGGGGQETQYF.

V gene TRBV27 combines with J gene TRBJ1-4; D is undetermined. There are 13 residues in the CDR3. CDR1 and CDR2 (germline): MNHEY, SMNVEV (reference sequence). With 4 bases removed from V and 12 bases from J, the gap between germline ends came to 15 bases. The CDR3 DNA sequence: TGTGCCAGCAGTTCGCAGCTGAGGCTAGAACTGTTTTTT. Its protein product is CASSSQLRLELFF.

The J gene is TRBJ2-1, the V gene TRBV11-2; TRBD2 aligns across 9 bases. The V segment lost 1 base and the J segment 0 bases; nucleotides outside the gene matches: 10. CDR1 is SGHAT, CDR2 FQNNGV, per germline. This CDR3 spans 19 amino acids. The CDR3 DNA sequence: TGTGCCAGCAGCTTAGTGGGAGCGGGAGGCTCAAGCTCCTACAATGAGCAGTTCTTC. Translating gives CASSLVGAGGSSSYNEQFF.

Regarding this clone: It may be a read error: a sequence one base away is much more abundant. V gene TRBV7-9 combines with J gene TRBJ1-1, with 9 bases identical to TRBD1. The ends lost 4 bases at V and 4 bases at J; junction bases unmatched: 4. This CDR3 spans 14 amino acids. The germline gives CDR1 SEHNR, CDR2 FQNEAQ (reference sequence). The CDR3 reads CASSSQGAGTEAFF. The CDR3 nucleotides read TGTGCCAGCAGCTCACAGGGGGCGGGCACTGAAGCTTTCTTT.

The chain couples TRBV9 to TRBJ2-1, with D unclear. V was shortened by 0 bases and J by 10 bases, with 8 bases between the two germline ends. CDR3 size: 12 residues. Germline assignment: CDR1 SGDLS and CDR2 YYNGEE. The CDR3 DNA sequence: TGTGCCAGCAGCGTAGAGTCTGGCGAGCAGTTCTTC. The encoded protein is CASSVESGEQFF.

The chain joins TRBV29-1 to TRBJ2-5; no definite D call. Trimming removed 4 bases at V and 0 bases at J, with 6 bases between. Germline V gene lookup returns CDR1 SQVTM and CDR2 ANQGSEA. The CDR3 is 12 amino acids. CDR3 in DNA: TGCAGCGTTGGACTGTACCAAGAGACCCAGTACTTC. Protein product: CSVGLYQETQYF. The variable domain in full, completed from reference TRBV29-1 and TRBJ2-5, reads SAVISQKPSRDICQRGTSLTIQCQVDSQVTMMFWYRQQPGQSLTLIATANQGSEATYESGFVIDKFPISRPNLTFSTLTVSNMSPEDSSIYLCSVGLYQETQYFGPGTRLLVL.

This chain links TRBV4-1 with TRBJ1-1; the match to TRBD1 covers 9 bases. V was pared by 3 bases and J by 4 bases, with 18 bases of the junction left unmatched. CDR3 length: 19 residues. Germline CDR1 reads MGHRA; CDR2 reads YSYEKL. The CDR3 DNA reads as TGCGCCAGCAGCCACCGACACGGACAGGGGATTGTGGTTGTCACTGAAGCTTTCTTT. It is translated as CASSHRHGQGIVVVTEAFF.

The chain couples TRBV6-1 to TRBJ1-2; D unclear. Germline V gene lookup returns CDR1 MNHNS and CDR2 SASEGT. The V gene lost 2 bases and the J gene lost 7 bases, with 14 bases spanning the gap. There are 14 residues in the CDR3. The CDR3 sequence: CASSEMGGPAGYTF. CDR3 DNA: TGTGCCAGCAGTGAAATGGGAGGTCCAGCTGGCTACACCTTC.

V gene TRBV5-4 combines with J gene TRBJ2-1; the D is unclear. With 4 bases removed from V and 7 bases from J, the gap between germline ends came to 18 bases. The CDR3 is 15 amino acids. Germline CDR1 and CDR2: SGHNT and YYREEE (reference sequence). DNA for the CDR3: TGTGCCAGCAGCACTCAGGATGGGTCCTGGAATGAGCAGTTCTTC. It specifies CASSTQDGSWNEQFF.

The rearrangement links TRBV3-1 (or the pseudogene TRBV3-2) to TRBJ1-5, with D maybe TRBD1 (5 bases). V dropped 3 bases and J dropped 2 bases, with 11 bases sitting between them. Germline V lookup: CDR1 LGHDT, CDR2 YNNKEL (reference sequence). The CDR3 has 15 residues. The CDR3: CASSHHRLGNQPQHF. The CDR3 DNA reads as TGTGCCAGCAGCCACCACAGGTTGGGCAATCAGCCCCAGCATTTT.

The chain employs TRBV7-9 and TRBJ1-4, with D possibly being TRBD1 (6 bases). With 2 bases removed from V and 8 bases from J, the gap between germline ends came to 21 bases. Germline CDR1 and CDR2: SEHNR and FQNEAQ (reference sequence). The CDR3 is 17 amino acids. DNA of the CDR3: TGTGCCAGCAGCTTATACCTAACAGGGTCCTTCGGAGAAAAACTGTTTTTT. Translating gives CASSLYLTGSFGEKLFF.

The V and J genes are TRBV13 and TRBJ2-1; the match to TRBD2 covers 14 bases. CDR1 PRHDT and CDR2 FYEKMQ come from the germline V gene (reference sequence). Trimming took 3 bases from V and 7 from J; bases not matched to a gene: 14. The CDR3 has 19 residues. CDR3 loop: CASSFRVQRLAGGLNEQFF. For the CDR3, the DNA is TGTGCCAGCAGCTTCCGAGTGCAAAGACTAGCGGGGGGGCTAAATGAGCAGTTCTTC.

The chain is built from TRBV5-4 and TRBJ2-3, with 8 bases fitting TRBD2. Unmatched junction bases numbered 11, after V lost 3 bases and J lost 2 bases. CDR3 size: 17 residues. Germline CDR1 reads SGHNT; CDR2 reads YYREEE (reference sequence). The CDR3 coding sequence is TGTGCCAGCAGCTGGGAGGGTGGTAGCGGGGCCACAGATACGCAGTATTTT. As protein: CASSWEGGSGATDTQYF.

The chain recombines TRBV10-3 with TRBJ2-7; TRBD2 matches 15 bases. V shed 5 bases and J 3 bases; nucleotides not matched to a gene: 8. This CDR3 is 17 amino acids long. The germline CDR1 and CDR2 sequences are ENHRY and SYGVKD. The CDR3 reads CAISPGTSGRTFYEQYF. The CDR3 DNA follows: TGTGCCATCAGTCCTGGGACTAGCGGGAGGACGTTCTACGAGCAGTACTTC.

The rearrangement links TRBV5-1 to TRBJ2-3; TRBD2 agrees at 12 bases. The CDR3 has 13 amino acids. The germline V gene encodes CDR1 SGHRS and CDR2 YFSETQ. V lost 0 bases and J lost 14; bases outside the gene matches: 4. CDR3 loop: CASSLGLAGVPYF. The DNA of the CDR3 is TGCGCCAGCAGCTTGGGACTAGCGGGAGTGCCGTATTTT.

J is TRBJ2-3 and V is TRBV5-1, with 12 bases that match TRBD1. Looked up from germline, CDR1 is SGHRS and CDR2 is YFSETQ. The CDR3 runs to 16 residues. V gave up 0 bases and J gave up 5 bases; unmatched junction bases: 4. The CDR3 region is CASSLGDRGRGDTQYF. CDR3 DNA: TGCGCCAGCAGCTTGGGGGACAGGGGGCGCGGAGATACGCAGTATTTT.

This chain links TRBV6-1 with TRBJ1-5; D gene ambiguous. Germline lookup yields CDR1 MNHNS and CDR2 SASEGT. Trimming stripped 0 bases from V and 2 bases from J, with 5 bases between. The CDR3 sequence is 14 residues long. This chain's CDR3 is CASSEAGGNQPQHF. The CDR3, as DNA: TGTGCCAGCAGTGAAGCGGGCGGCAATCAGCCCCAGCATTTT.

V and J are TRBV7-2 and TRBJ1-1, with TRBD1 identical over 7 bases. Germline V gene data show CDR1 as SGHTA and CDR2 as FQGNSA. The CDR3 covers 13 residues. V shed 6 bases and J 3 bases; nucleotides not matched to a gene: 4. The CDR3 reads CASRGGKDTEAFF. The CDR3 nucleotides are TGTGCCAGCAGAGGGGGCAAGGACACTGAAGCTTTCTTT.

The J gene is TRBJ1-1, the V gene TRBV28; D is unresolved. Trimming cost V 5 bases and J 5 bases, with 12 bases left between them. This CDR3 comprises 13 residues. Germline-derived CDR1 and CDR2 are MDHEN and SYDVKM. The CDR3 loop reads CASSPTLVTEAFF. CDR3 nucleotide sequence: TGTGCCAGCAGTCCCACTTTGGTTACTGAAGCTTTCTTT.